This T cell receptor (beta chain) was captured by sequencing in a study of T cells expressing NK-cell markers. For the study at large: It was sorted CD3+CD56-NKG2C+, CD3+CD56+NKG2C- and CD3+CD56+NKG2C+ T cells that provided the TCR beta repertoires. The eight sequenced donors comprised seven who were HCMV-seropositive and one who was seronegative.

TCRdb reprocessed the 5' RACE reads and keeps a single row for each CDR3 protein, giving no DNA. The sample yields some 340,000 distinct CDR3 sequences, of which the top ten take up roughly 5.2%. This CDR3 contains 17 residues. Looked up from germline, CDR1 is SGHAT and CDR2 is FQNNGV. The clonotype was recovered from a man aged 18 to 69 in good health. The source material was blood T cells: a sorted CD56 or NKG2C T cell subset, CD4+ or CD8+ T cells, or bulk PBMC T cells (not recorded which). The chain is built from TRBV11-2 and TRBJ2-3; TCRdb returns TRBD2, unconfirmable since there is no DNA. This chain's CDR3 is CASSSIRGLESTDTQYF.